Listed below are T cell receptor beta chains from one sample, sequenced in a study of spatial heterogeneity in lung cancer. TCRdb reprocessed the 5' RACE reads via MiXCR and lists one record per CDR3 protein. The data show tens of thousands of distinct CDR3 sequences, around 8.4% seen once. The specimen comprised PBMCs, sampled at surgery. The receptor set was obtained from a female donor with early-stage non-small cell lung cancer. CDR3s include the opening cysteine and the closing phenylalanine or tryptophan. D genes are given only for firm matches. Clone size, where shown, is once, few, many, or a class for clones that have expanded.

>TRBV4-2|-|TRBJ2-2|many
TGTGCCAGCAGCCAAAGGAGCGGGCTGAACACCGGGGAGCTGTTTTTT
CASSQRSGLNTGELFF
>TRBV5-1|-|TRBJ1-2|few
TGCGCCAGCAGCTTATCTACAGGGAATAACTATGGCTACACCTTC
CASSLSTGNNYGYTF
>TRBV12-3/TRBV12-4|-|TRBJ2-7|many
TGTGCCAGCAGCCTGACAGTGGCAGGGGATCCCTACGAGCAGTACTTC
CASSLTVAGDPYEQYF
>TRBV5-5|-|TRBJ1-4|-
TGTGCCAGCAGCACGCAGGGCCCCGATAGAGAAAAACTGTTTTTT
CASSTQGPDREKLFF
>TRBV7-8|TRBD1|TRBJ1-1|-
TGTGTCAGCAGCCAGGGACAGGAACCTCGGACTTTCTTT
CVSSQGQEPRTFF
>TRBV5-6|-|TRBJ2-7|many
TGTGCCAGCAGCTTAGCAGTGACCTACGAGCAGTACTTC
CASSLAVTYEQYF
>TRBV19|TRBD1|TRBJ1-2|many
TGTGCCAGTAGTGCCTCCGAGACAGGGGTCGGGTATGGCTACACCTTC
CASSASETGVGYGYTF
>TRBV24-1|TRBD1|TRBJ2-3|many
TGTGCCACCAGTGAAAGGGGACAGGGCGCAGATACGCAGTATTTT
CATSERGQGADTQYF
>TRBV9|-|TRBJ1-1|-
TGTGCCAGCAGCCCCCGGGGGGGAGCCGACACTGAAGCTTTCTTT
CASSPRGGADTEAFF
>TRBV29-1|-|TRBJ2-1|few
TGCAGCGTGGACACCCCTCCAGGCGTCGCTTTATTTGAGCAGTTCTTC
CSVDTPPGVALFEQFF
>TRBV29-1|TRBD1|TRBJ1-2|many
TGCAGCGTTGAAACGACAGGGGATGGCTACACCTTC
CSVETTGDGYTF
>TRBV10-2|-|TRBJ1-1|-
TGCGCCAGCAGTGATCAGGGGCGCATCACTGAAGCTTTCTTT
CASSDQGRITEAFF
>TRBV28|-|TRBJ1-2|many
TGTGCCAGCAGTTATACAGAAAACTATGGCTACACCTTC
CASSYTENYGYTF
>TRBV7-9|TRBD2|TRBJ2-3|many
TGTGCCAGCAGCTTAGGAGGCCTAGCGGTCGATACGCAGTATTTT
CASSLGGLAVDTQYF
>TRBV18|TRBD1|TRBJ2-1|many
TGTGCCAGCTCTCGGCTCCGGGACAGGGCTATTGAGCAGTTCTTC
CASSRLRDRAIEQFF
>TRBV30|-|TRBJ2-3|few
TGTGCCTGGAGCCTAACAGGGACAGATACGCAGTATTTT
CAWSLTGTDTQYF
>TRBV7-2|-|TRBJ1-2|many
TGTGCCAGCAGCTTCACGAGGGTCAACTATGGCTACACCTTC
CASSFTRVNYGYTF
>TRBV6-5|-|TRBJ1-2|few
TGTGCCAGCAGACGGCAGGGGTTCTACACCTTC
CASRRQGFYTF
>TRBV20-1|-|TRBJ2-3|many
TGCAGTGCTAGAGACGGAGGGGTAGGGGATACGCAGTATTTT
CSARDGGVGDTQYF
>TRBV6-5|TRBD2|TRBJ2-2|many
TGTGCCAGCACCATAGCGGGACTCACCGGGGAGCTGTTTTTT
CASTIAGLTGELFF
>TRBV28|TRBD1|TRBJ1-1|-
TGTGCCAGCACAGTACCGGGACAGGGGGCTGAAGCTTTCTTT
CASTVPGQGAEAFF
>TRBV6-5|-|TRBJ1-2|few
TGTGCCAGCAGGCCCAGATGGGTAGGAGAAGGTGGCTACACCTTC
CASRPRWVGEGGYTF
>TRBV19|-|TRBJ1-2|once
TGTGCCAGTAGTTACATATCCAAAGGACCGAGCTACACCTTC
CASSYISKGPSYTF
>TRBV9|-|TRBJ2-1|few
TGTGCCAGCAGGGCGTCGGGCGGAGGATACAATGAGCAGTTCTTC
CASRASGGGYNEQFF
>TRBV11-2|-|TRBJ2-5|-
TGTGCCAGCAGCTTAGAGCCCTCGGAGACCCAGTACTTC
CASSLEPSETQYF
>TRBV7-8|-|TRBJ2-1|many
TGTGCCAGCAGCTTAGCGCGCCCCGAGCAGTTCTTC
CASSLARPEQFF
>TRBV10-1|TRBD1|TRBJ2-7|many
TGCGCCAGCAGTGAGTGGGACAGGGAAGTCTACGAGCAGTACTTC
CASSEWDREVYEQYF